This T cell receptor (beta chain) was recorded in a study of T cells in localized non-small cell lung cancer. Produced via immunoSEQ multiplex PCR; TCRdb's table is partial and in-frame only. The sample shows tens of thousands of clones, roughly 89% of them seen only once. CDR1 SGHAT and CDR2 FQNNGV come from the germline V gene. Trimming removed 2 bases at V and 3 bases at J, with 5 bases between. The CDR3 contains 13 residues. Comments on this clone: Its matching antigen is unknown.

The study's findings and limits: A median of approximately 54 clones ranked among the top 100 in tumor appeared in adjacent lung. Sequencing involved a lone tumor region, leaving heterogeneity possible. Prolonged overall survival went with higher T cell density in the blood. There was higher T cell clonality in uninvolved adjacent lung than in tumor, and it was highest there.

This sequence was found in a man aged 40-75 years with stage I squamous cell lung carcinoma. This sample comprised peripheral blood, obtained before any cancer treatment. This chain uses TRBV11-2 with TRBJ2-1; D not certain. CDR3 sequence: CASSLYNYNEQFF. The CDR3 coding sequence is TGTGCCAGCAGCTTATACAACTACAATGAGCAGTTCTTC.